The 10 T cell receptor beta chains given below trace back to one sample, sequenced in a study of blood T cell repertoires in COVID-19. Sequenced by immunoSEQ multiplex PCR; TCRdb stores in-frame clones only, minus some. Of 130,000 or so clones in the sample, 80% are singletons; the top ten hold just under 25%. Material for sequencing was peripheral blood. The receptors derive from a human donor in a cohort sampled during active COVID-19.

The V call is TRBV11-3, the J call TRBJ1-3; D uncertain. Germline loops: CDR1 SGHNT, CDR2 YENEEA. The CDR3 runs 13 residues. Between the trimmed V and J ends, which lost 0 bases and 9 bases, there was a span of 9 bases. CDR3 protein: CASSLDREGTIYF. The CDR3 DNA is TGTGCCAGCAGCTTAGATCGGGAAGGCACCATATATTTT.

The genes are TRBV5-4 and TRBJ1-6, with 9 bases lining up with TRBD1. There are 15 residues in the CDR3. Germline V gives CDR1 SGHNT, CDR2 YYREEE (reference sequence). Unmatched junction bases numbered 2, after V lost 4 bases and J lost 3 bases. CDR3 residues: CASSPGQGYNSPLHF. CDR3 in DNA: TGTGCCAGCAGCCCGGGACAGGGCTATAATTCACCCCTCCACTTT.

The gene calls are TRBV9 and TRBJ1-4, with a possible D match to TRBD1 (6 bases). The CDR3 sequence is 14 residues long. CDR1 SGDLS and CDR2 YYNGEE come from the germline V gene. Trimming shortened V by 4 bases and J by 6 bases, and 13 bases separated the two germline ends. The CDR3 loop reads CASSPGTLDEKLFF. The CDR3 DNA reads TGTGCCAGCAGCCCGGGGACATTAGATGAAAAACTGTTTTTT. The whole variable domain, remainder taken from reference TRBV9 and TRBJ1-4, is DSGVTQTPKHLITATGQRVTLRCSPRSGDLSVYWYQQSLDQGLQFLIQYYNGEERAKGNILERFSAQQFPDLHSELNLSSLELGDSALYFCASSPGTLDEKLFFGSGTQLSVL.

The genes are TRBV30 and TRBJ2-1, with D maybe TRBD1 (5 bases). The V end was cut by 8 bases, the J end by 5 bases, with 10 bases between. The CDR3 length is 11 residues. The germline CDR1 and CDR2 sequences are GTSNPN and SVGIG (reference sequence). The CDR3 loop reads CAGAVDNEQFF. For the CDR3, the DNA is TGTGCCGGGGCGGTGGACAATGAGCAGTTCTTC.

The chain uses TRBV6-6 and TRBJ2-1; TRBD2 matches 10 bases. From germline, CDR1 is MNHNY and CDR2 SVGAGI (reference sequence). The CDR3 length is 15 residues. The junction had 10 bases not matched to a gene; V was cut back by 5 bases and J by 9 bases. CDR3 DNA sequence: TGTGCCAGCAGTCCGACTAGCGGGCTTTTCGGTGAGCAGTTCTTC. It translates to CASSPTSGLFGEQFF.

This clone was counted ten times or more. V gene TRBV3-1 (or the pseudogene TRBV3-2) combines with J gene TRBJ1-4, with 9 positions matching TRBD1. V was clipped by 4 bases and J by 5 bases; unmatched bases: 8. Germline V gene data show CDR1 as LGHDT and CDR2 as YNNKEL (reference sequence). The CDR3 runs 16 residues. The CDR3 reads CASSLFTGGRNEKLFF. CDR3 coding DNA: TGTGCCAGCAGCCTATTTACAGGGGGCAGGAATGAAAAACTGTTTTTT.

The chain carries TRBV28 and TRBJ2-3; the match to TRBD2 covers 7 bases. With V trimmed by 6 bases and J by 1 base, 4 bases remained unmatched. Germline-derived CDR1 and CDR2 are MDHEN and SYDVKM. The CDR3 totals 14 residues. CDR3 in DNA: TGTGCCAGCAGGTCTGGGGGGGGCACAGATACGCAGTATTTT. It yields the protein CASRSGGGTDTQYF.

The J gene is TRBJ1-4, the V gene TRBV19; D is unresolved. Germline-derived CDR1 and CDR2 are LNHDA and SQIVND (reference sequence). The CDR3 runs to 13 residues. Trimming cost V 5 bases and J 7 bases, with 11 bases left between them. CDR3 sequence: CASSRELIEKLFF. CDR3 DNA sequence: TGTGCCAGTAGTCGGGAGTTGATTGAAAAACTGTTTTTT.

CDR3 DNA: TGCGCCAGCAGCCAAGATGGGAGGAATTCACCCCTCCACTTT. It specifies CASSQDGRNSPLHF. The chain couples TRBV4-1 to TRBJ1-6; D gene ambiguous. Trimming stripped 0 bases from V and 7 bases from J, with 7 bases between. This CDR3 region has 14 residues. The V gene's germline CDR1 is MGHRA and CDR2 YSYEKL.

The CDR3 sequence is CASSAYRGSSYGYTF. The CDR3 bases are TGTGCCAGTAGCGCCTACAGGGGGTCCTCCTATGGCTACACCTTC. The chain is built from TRBV19 and TRBJ1-2; TRBD1 agrees at 8 bases. The CDR3 covers 15 residues. The V and J ends lost 6 bases and 4 bases, in that order; junction bases with no gene match: 10. Germline assignment: CDR1 LNHDA and CDR2 SQIVND (reference sequence).